A selection of T cell receptor beta chains follows, all from one sample in a study of OX40 agonist ivuxolimab in advanced cancers. Generated by immunoSEQ multiplex PCR, the TCRdb table keeps only in-frame clones and is missing some. The table has some 71,000 clones, 80% to 90% seen once; the top ten hold about 2.7%. The specimen comprised CD4+ or CD8+ T cells sorted from blood, sampled in a trial of the OX40 agonist ivuxolimab. These receptors were taken from an adult with an advanced solid tumor such as melanoma, head and neck, liver or kidney cancer. Each CDR3 is given with its conserved first and last residue. The order of the fields is D gene, clone size, V gene, J gene, CDR3 protein, CDR3 DNA. D genes are given only for firm matches. Part of the rows lack a size; the others show once, few, many or a class for expanded clones.

D gene: -
clone size: -
V gene: TRBV6-5
J gene: TRBJ1-4
CDR3 protein: CASSYPGGESEKLFF
CDR3 DNA: TGTGCCAGCAGTTACCCTGGTGGGGAGAGTGAAAAACTGTTTTTT

D gene: -
clone size: few
V gene: TRBV18
J gene: TRBJ2-1
CDR3 protein: CASSPSGSQGEQFF
CDR3 DNA: TGTGCCAGCTCACCCTCCGGGAGCCAGGGTGAGCAGTTCTTC

D gene: -
clone size: -
V gene: TRBV7-2
J gene: TRBJ2-3
CDR3 protein: CASSLRVGGDTQYF
CDR3 DNA: TGTGCCAGCAGCTTAAGGGTGGGTGGGGATACGCAGTATTTT

D gene: -
clone size: -
V gene: TRBV28
J gene: TRBJ1-5
CDR3 protein: CASTPDRQPQHF
CDR3 DNA: TGTGCCAGCACCCCAGATAGGCAGCCCCAGCATTTT

D gene: -
clone size: -
V gene: TRBV6-6
J gene: TRBJ1-4
CDR3 protein: CASSYGGSGEKLFF
CDR3 DNA: TGTGCCAGCAGTTACGGGGGGTCGGGTGAAAAACTGTTTTTT

D gene: TRBD2
clone size: few
V gene: TRBV28
J gene: TRBJ2-7
CDR3 protein: CASSLWLAGGRALEQYF
CDR3 DNA: TGTGCCAGCAGTTTATGGCTAGCGGGGGGACGGGCTCTCGAGCAGTACTTC

D gene: -
clone size: -
V gene: TRBV19
J gene: TRBJ2-6
CDR3 protein: CASSLEGARGANVLTF
CDR3 DNA: TGTGCCAGTAGTTTGGAGGGGGCGAGAGGGGCCAACGTCCTGACTTTC

D gene: -
clone size: -
V gene: TRBV7-2
J gene: TRBJ2-1
CDR3 protein: CASSLFYNEQFF
CDR3 DNA: TGTGCCAGCAGCCTGTTTTACAATGAGCAGTTCTTC

D gene: TRBD2
clone size: -
V gene: TRBV28
J gene: TRBJ2-7
CDR3 protein: CASIGGGEHYEQYF
CDR3 DNA: TGTGCCAGCATCGGCGGGGGAGAGCACTACGAGCAGTACTTC

D gene: -
clone size: -
V gene: TRBV19
J gene: TRBJ1-5
CDR3 protein: CASSKVGASNQPQHF
CDR3 DNA: TGTGCCAGTAGTAAGGTGGGTGCAAGCAATCAGCCCCAGCATTTT

D gene: -
clone size: -
V gene: TRBV19
J gene: TRBJ1-5
CDR3 protein: CASSIMSGQPQHF
CDR3 DNA: TGTGCCAGTAGTATAATGTCTGGGCAGCCCCAGCATTTT

D gene: -
clone size: -
V gene: TRBV5-6
J gene: TRBJ1-2
CDR3 protein: CASSLGPAVSLRGYTF
CDR3 DNA: TGTGCCAGCAGCTTGGGGCCAGCGGTGAGTTTGCGGGGCTACACTTTC

D gene: TRBD1
clone size: -
V gene: TRBV30
J gene: TRBJ1-6
CDR3 protein: CAWTTGRDNSPLHF
CDR3 DNA: TGTGCCTGGACGACAGGGCGGGATAATTCACCCCTCCACTTT

D gene: -
clone size: -
V gene: TRBV27
J gene: TRBJ2-7
CDR3 protein: CASSSRSEPTYEQYF
CDR3 DNA: TGTGCCAGCAGTTCTCGTTCGGAACCGACCTACGAGCAGTACTTC

D gene: -
clone size: -
V gene: TRBV10-3
J gene: TRBJ1-2
CDR3 protein: CAISESEGAAGYGYTF
CDR3 DNA: TGTGCCATCAGTGAGTCGGAAGGGGCAGCCGGCTATGGCTACACCTTC

D gene: TRBD1
clone size: -
V gene: TRBV6-5
J gene: TRBJ1-6
CDR3 protein: CASSYRTGESPLHF
CDR3 DNA: TGTGCCAGCAGTTACCGGACAGGGGAGTCACCCCTCCACTTT

D gene: TRBD2
clone size: once
V gene: TRBV11-2
J gene: TRBJ2-7
CDR3 protein: CASSLLSGGSYEQYF
CDR3 DNA: TGTGCCAGCAGCTTACTTTCGGGGGGCTCCTACGAGCAGTACTTC

D gene: -
clone size: -
V gene: TRBV4-3
J gene: TRBJ1-6
CDR3 protein: CASSQVGGEYGPLHF
CDR3 DNA: TGCGCCAGCAGCCAAGTCGGTGGCGAATACGGACCCCTCCACTTT

D gene: -
clone size: -
V gene: TRBV7-9
J gene: TRBJ1-3
CDR3 protein: CASSLTTSGNTIYF
CDR3 DNA: TGTGCCAGCAGCCTTACGACCTCTGGAAACACCATATATTTT

D gene: -
clone size: -
V gene: TRBV6-6
J gene: TRBJ2-4
CDR3 protein: CASSPLPGLKNIQYF
CDR3 DNA: TGTGCCAGCAGCCCTCTCCCGGGGCTCAAAAACATTCAGTACTTC

D gene: -
clone size: once
V gene: TRBV10-3
J gene: TRBJ2-2
CDR3 protein: CAISERGSPTGELFF
CDR3 DNA: TGTGCCATCAGTGAGCGGGGGTCCCCTACCGGGGAGCTGTTTTTT

D gene: -
clone size: once
V gene: TRBV28
J gene: TRBJ1-4
CDR3 protein: CASSLAGATNEKLFF
CDR3 DNA: TGTGCCAGCAGCCTCGCCGGCGCAACTAATGAAAAACTGTTTTTT

D gene: TRBD1
clone size: -
V gene: TRBV19
J gene: TRBJ1-6
CDR3 protein: CASSLAGQGFYSPLHF
CDR3 DNA: TGTGCCAGTAGCCTTGCAGGACAGGGGTTTTATTCACCCCTCCACTTT

D gene: TRBD1
clone size: -
V gene: TRBV5-1
J gene: TRBJ1-2
CDR3 protein: CASSPGGGAGRANYGYTF
CDR3 DNA: TGCGCCAGCAGCCCCGGAGGGGGCGCCGGAAGGGCTAACTATGGCTACACCTTC

D gene: -
clone size: -
V gene: TRBV5-4
J gene: TRBJ1-3
CDR3 protein: CASSLQGGNTIYF
CDR3 DNA: TGTGCCAGCAGCTTGCAGGGAGGAAACACCATATATTTT

D gene: TRBD2
clone size: -
V gene: TRBV28
J gene: TRBJ2-3
CDR3 protein: CASSWIGLAGATDTQYF
CDR3 DNA: TGTGCCAGCAGTTGGATCGGACTAGCGGGGGCAACAGATACGCAGTATTTT

D gene: -
clone size: -
V gene: TRBV6-1
J gene: TRBJ1-5
CDR3 protein: CASMWEKLGNQPQHF
CDR3 DNA: TGTGCCAGCATGTGGGAAAAGCTTGGCAATCAGCCCCAGCATTTT

D gene: TRBD1
clone size: -
V gene: TRBV7-3
J gene: TRBJ2-3
CDR3 protein: CASSFPYRGRRDTQYF
CDR3 DNA: TGTGCCAGCAGCTTCCCCTACAGGGGACGAAGGGATACGCAGTATTTT

D gene: -
clone size: -
V gene: TRBV28
J gene: TRBJ1-2
CDR3 protein: CASSPPGRSYGYTF
CDR3 DNA: TGTGCCAGCAGTCCTCCTGGTAGGAGCTATGGCTACACCTTC

D gene: -
clone size: few
V gene: TRBV28
J gene: TRBJ1-6
CDR3 protein: CASSFGGSYNSPLHF
CDR3 DNA: TGTGCCAGCAGTTTCGGGGGGTCCTATAATTCACCCCTCCACTTT

D gene: -
clone size: -
V gene: TRBV11-2
J gene: TRBJ2-7
CDR3 protein: CASSLDGSEQYF
CDR3 DNA: TGTGCCAGCAGCTTAGATGGATCCGAGCAGTACTTC

D gene: -
clone size: -
V gene: TRBV5-6
J gene: TRBJ1-5
CDR3 protein: CASSLAKTGIYSNQPQHF
CDR3 DNA: TGTGCCAGCAGCTTGGCCAAAACAGGGATTTATAGCAATCAGCCCCAGCATTTT

D gene: TRBD1
clone size: -
V gene: TRBV5-6
J gene: TRBJ2-1
CDR3 protein: CASSRRQGYVDEQFF
CDR3 DNA: TGTGCCAGCAGCCGGAGACAGGGGTATGTGGATGAGCAGTTCTTC

D gene: TRBD1
clone size: -
V gene: TRBV2
J gene: TRBJ2-2
CDR3 protein: CASMEQGIGELFF
CDR3 DNA: TGTGCCAGCATGGAACAGGGGATCGGGGAGCTGTTTTTT

D gene: TRBD1
clone size: -
V gene: TRBV29-1
J gene: TRBJ1-1
CDR3 protein: CSVDQSGQGAEAFF
CDR3 DNA: TGCAGCGTGGACCAATCGGGACAGGGGGCTGAAGCTTTCTTT

D gene: -
clone size: -
V gene: TRBV4-1
J gene: TRBJ1-6
CDR3 protein: CASSQGDGDFALHF
CDR3 DNA: TGCGCCAGCAGCCAAGGGGACGGAGATTTTGCCCTCCACTTT

D gene: -
clone size: -
V gene: TRBV28
J gene: TRBJ1-1
CDR3 protein: CASSPATDHDLEAFF
CDR3 DNA: TGTGCCAGCAGCCCCGCGACAGACCATGATCTTGAAGCTTTCTTT